A single sample gave rise to the 13 T cell receptor beta chains below, sequenced in a study of Tregs in tolerant kidney transplant recipients. TCRdb keeps only in-frame clones here, not all; method: immunoSEQ multiplex PCR. This sample lists about 30,000 clones; its ten largest clones have around 14%. The sequencing used CD8+ T cells from blood, collected before the transplant. All receptors come from a human donor who received a combined kidney and bone marrow transplant.

A remark on this clone: The CDR3 goes on 3 residues after the read ends, and that part is filled in from the germline J gene. V gene TRBV30 combines with J gene TRBJ2-5, with 9 bases fitting TRBD2. V shed 3 bases, J shed 5 bases, and the junction held 16 bases outside the gene matches. Germline lookup yields CDR1 GTSNPN and CDR2 SVGIG (reference sequence). The CDR3 length is 17 residues. CDR3 DNA (partial): TGTGCCTGGAGATCGCCCTCGGTAGCGGGAGATGGGGAGACC. It yields the protein CAWRSPSVAGDGET. The entire CDR3 sequence reads CAWRSPSVAGDGETQYF. Variable domain in full (rest from reference TRBV30 and TRBJ2-5): SQTIHQWPATLVQPVGSPLSLECTVEGTSNPNLYWYRQAAGRGLQLLFYSVGIGQISSEVPQNLSASRPQDRQFILSSKKLLLSDSGFYLCAWRSPSVAGDGETQYFGPGTRLLVL.

About this clone: Read data end 3 residues before the CDR3 end; the end is taken from the germline J gene. The chain has TRBV7-9 and TRBJ2-7; perhaps TRBD1 as D (6 bases). The CDR3 length is 13 residues. Looked up from germline, CDR1 is SEHNR and CDR2 is FQNEAQ (reference sequence). V was clipped by 4 bases and J by 1 base, with 8 bases between them. The part of the CDR3 DNA that was read is TGTGCCAGCAGCTACGGACAGTCCTACGAG. It codes for CASSYGQSYE. The entire CDR3 is CASSYGQSYEQYF.

A word on this clone: The DNA ends 3 residues before the CDR3 does, and the rest of the CDR3 is filled in from the germline J gene. The chain carries TRBV18 and TRBJ2-1, with a possible D match to TRBD2 (5 bases). The V end was cut by 0 bases, the J end by 8 bases, with 17 bases between. Germline CDR1 reads KGHSH; CDR2 reads LQKENI. The CDR3 runs to 16 residues. The part of the CDR3 DNA that was read is TGTGCCAGCTCACCACCGAGGACCCCCCTCGGGGATGAG. It is translated as CASSPPRTPLGDE. The CDR3 in full is CASSPPRTPLGDEQFF.

A note on this clone: The read comes to an end 3 residues before the CDR3 does, leaving the germline J gene to fill in the end. V usage is TRBV12-5 and J usage is TRBJ2-3, with D possibly TRBD1 on 6 matching bases. Trimming stripped 5 bases from V and 1 base from J, with 10 bases between. The CDR3 length is 14 residues. The germline V gene has CDR1 LGHNT and CDR2 FRNRAP. The CDR3 DNA, read in part, is TGTGCTAGTGGTAAGAGACAGGGCACAGATACG. It encodes CASGKRQGTDT. The whole CDR3 sequence reads CASGKRQGTDTQYF.

For this clone: The read falls 3 residues short of the CDR3 end, and the missing part is taken from the germline J gene. The chain uses TRBV30 and TRBJ2-1; D might be TRBD2 (6 bases). The CDR3 is made up of 16 amino acids. Between the trimmed V and J ends, which lost 1 base and 4 bases, there was a span of 17 bases. Germline-derived CDR1 and CDR2 are GTSNPN and SVGIG (reference sequence). CDR3 DNA, as far as it was read: TGTGCCTGGAGTGGTATAACGGACTACACTTACAATGAG. Translating it yields CAWSGITDYTYNE. The entire CDR3 sequence reads CAWSGITDYTYNEQFF.

Worth noting for this clone: Read sequence stops 3 residues before the CDR3 end, and the germline J gene provides the missing end. The chain joins TRBV29-1 to TRBJ2-1, with D unclear. This CDR3 has 16 amino acids. From germline, CDR1 is SQVTM and CDR2 ANQGSEA. V lost 0 bases to trimming and J lost 7 bases, with 19 bases between them. The CDR3 is CSVEDRLLEVKNEQFF. CDR3 bases read: TGCAGCGTTGAAGATCGCCTCCTAGAAGTTAAGAATGAG.

Turning to this clone: The sequenced fragment ends 3 residues before the CDR3 boundary, so the rest is inferred from the germline J gene. V is TRBV19 and J is TRBJ2-7; 7 bases are shared with TRBD2. V shed 7 bases, J shed 2 bases, and the junction held 5 bases outside the gene matches. Germline V lookup: CDR1 LNHDA, CDR2 SQIVND (reference sequence). This CDR3 has 13 residues. The CDR3 loop is CASTASGAYEQYF. The sequenced CDR3 bases are TGTGCCAGTACTGCTAGCGGCGCCTACGAG.

Turning to this clone: The CDR3 end is not reached by the read, which stops 3 residues before it; the germline J gene fills it in. The V gene is TRBV6-2 or TRBV6-3, the J gene TRBJ1-5; D gene unclear. Trimming stripped 0 bases from V and 0 bases from J, with 6 bases between. The germline CDR1 and CDR2 sequences are MNHEY and SVGEGT. The CDR3 has 15 amino acids. CDR3 DNA, as far as it was read: TGTGCCAGCAGTTACTCTCCGGGTAGCAATCAGCCC. Protein sequence: CASSYSPGSNQP. The whole CDR3 region reads CASSYSPGSNQPQHF.

With respect to this clone: Coverage ceases 3 residues before the CDR3 finishes, and the germline J gene fills in the end. This rearrangement joins TRBV5-1 to TRBJ1-6, with unresolved D. CDR3 length: 15 residues. V lost 0 bases and J 3 bases, leaving 7 bases between the germline ends. The germline CDR1 and CDR2 sequences are SGHRS and YFSETQ. The DNA read from the CDR3 is TGCGCCAGCAGCTTGGACACGGGCTATAATTCACCC. It codes for CASSLDTGYNSP. The complete CDR3 sequence is CASSLDTGYNSPLHF.

This clone is classed as large (0.1 to 1%) by frequency. The read terminates 3 residues ahead of where the CDR3 ends, so the germline J gene completes it. The genes are TRBV4-1 and TRBJ1-2; a weak D match, TRBD1 (6 bases). This CDR3 has 15 residues. Germline V lookup: CDR1 MGHRA, CDR2 YSYEKL. CDR3 in amino acids: CASSQDFVGAPGYTF. The part of the CDR3 DNA that was read is TGCGCCAGCAGCCAAGATTTTGTGGGGGCCCCCGGC.

Details on this clone: Coverage ceases 3 residues before the CDR3 finishes, and the germline J gene fills in the end. The rearrangement joins TRBV2 to TRBJ2-2; no firm D call. Trimming took 1 base from V and 4 from J, leaving 7 bases between them. Germline V gives CDR1 SNHLY, CDR2 FYNNEI. This CDR3 region has 14 residues. The sequenced CDR3 bases are TGTGCCAGCAGTGAAGGCACTATCACCGGGGAG. Translation gives CASSEGTITGE. In full, the CDR3 is CASSEGTITGELFF.

To note about this clone: From the germline J gene comes the end of the CDR3, since the read stops 3 residues before it. The chain joins TRBV7-9 to TRBJ2-7, with D maybe TRBD2 (6 bases). There are 13 residues in the CDR3. The germline CDR1 and CDR2 sequences are SEHNR and FQNEAQ (reference sequence). V was clipped by 5 bases and J by 3 bases, with 11 bases between them. The CDR3 bases that were read are TGTGCCAGCAGCCAGGGAGGCCACTACGAG. Translated, it gives CASSQGGHYE. The whole CDR3 reads CASSQGGHYEQYF.

In the case of this clone: The CDR3 end falls 3 residues outside the read, so it is completed with the germline J gene. The chain uses TRBV7-9 and TRBJ2-7; maybe TRBD1 (5 bases). The CDR3 is 13 residues long. Germline V gene lookup returns CDR1 SEHNR and CDR2 FQNEAQ (reference sequence). V shed 3 bases and J shed 2 bases, with 8 bases lying between them. CDR3 residues: CASSLDTPYEQYF. Incomplete CDR3 DNA: TGTGCCAGCAGCTTGGACACTCCCTACGAG.